The 8 T cell receptor beta chains presented below share a single source sample, sequenced in a study of naive and memory T cell subsets. The study, taken as a whole, reports: Possibly reflecting memory cells re-expressing CD45RA, a few larger clonotypes occurred in naive repertoires, especially CD8.

Both TRBC1 and TRBC2 were covered by a beta constant-region primer of two equimolar oligonucleotides. Four rounds of PCR amplified the ligated cDNA using nested alpha and beta constant-region primers plus SP2. One entry per CDR3 protein, called by TCRdb with MiXCR from the UMI-ligation and nested PCR reads. The sample has 120,000 to 150,000 distinct CDR3 sequences, approximately 20% seen once. Their recognized antigens are unknown. Sequences were obtained from naive CD8+ T cells from blood. These receptors all stem from a human donor in good health.

CDR3 DNA sequence: TGTGCCAGCAGTCACCGGGACTGGGCCTTCGTGGGGCAGTACTTC. Translated, it gives CASSHRDWAFVGQYF. J is TRBJ2-7 and V is TRBV28; D may be TRBD2 (6 bases). Germline V CDR1 and CDR2: MDHEN, SYDVKM. The CDR3 spans 15 residues. Trimming shortened V by 5 bases and J by 9 bases, and 23 bases separated the two germline ends.

This clonotype was counted only a few times. The V gene is TRBV7-9, the J gene TRBJ2-1; no definite D call. This CDR3 is built from 12 residues. Germline V gene sequence: CDR1 SEHNR, CDR2 FQNEAQ (reference sequence). The germline V and J ends were trimmed by 3 bases and 7 bases, with 7 bases remaining between them. In nucleotides, the CDR3 is TGTGCCAGCAGCTTTGAGACAAATGAGCAGTTCTTC. This codes for CASSFETNEQFF.

The chain recombines TRBV6-2 or TRBV6-3 with TRBJ1-5; D is ambiguous. V lost 6 bases to trimming and J lost 5 bases, with 20 bases between them. The CDR3 covers 16 residues. Germline V gene data show CDR1 as MNHEY and CDR2 as SVGEGT. CDR3 protein: CASRSTGPRAYQPQHF. Written as DNA, the CDR3 is TGTGCCAGCAGATCCACCGGGCCAAGAGCGTATCAGCCCCAGCATTTT.

The chain joins TRBV4-1 to TRBJ1-5, with D unclear. Trimming removed 0 bases at V and 6 bases at J, with 9 bases between. This CDR3 comprises 14 residues. In germline, CDR1 is MGHRA, CDR2 YSYEKL. The CDR3 reads CASSQDDGVQPQHF. CDR3 coding DNA: TGCGCCAGCAGCCAAGATGACGGGGTTCAGCCCCAGCATTTT.

The gene calls are TRBV10-3 and TRBJ2-1; tentative D call: TRBD2 (6 bases). Germline CDR1 is ENHRY and CDR2 is SYGVKD. V lost 3 bases, J lost 8 bases, and 23 bases lay in between. The CDR3 spans 17 residues. CDR3 DNA: TGTGCCATCAGTGACCAAACTCTGGAGGGAGCAGTGCATGAGCAGTTCTTC. Protein: CAISDQTLEGAVHEQFF.

CDR3 sequence reads: CASSLTSGGGQPQHF. The CDR3 DNA sequence: TGTGCCAGCAGTTTAACTAGCGGGGGGGGACAGCCCCAGCATTTT. The chain carries TRBV28 and TRBJ1-5; possibly TRBD1 for D (5 bases). The CDR3 runs to 15 residues. CDR1 is MDHEN and CDR2 is SYDVKM in the germline V gene. The germline V and J ends were trimmed by 2 bases and 7 bases, with 15 bases remaining between them.

In its sample, this clonotype was seen a few times. The J gene is TRBJ1-5, the V gene TRBV27; no definite D call. Trimming removed 5 bases at V and 5 bases at J, with 13 bases between. Per germline, CDR1 MNHEY and CDR2 SMNVEV (reference sequence). The CDR3 extends over 14 amino acids. This CDR3 reads CASSPSRLDQPQHF. CDR3 DNA: TGTGCCAGCAGTCCGTCGAGGTTAGATCAGCCCCAGCATTTT.

V is TRBV27 and J is TRBJ2-5; D may be TRBD2 (6 bases). V was clipped by 8 bases and J by 2 bases, with 27 bases between them. The CDR3 is made up of 18 amino acids. In germline, CDR1 is MNHEY, CDR2 SMNVEV (reference sequence). CDR3 DNA sequence: TGTGCCAGCTCCCACCGGCGAGCGGACCGGAGGGGTCAAGAGACCCAGTACTTC. Translating it yields CASSHRRADRRGQETQYF.